The 3 T cell receptor beta chains in this list originate from one sample, sequenced in a study of CD8 T cells in Susac syndrome. Random hexamers primed reverse transcription of roughly 0.5 to 1 ug RNA. MiXCR, applied by TCRdb to the immunoSEQ multiplex PCR reads, yields one record per CDR3 protein. The repertoire holds 180,000 or so distinct CDR3 sequences, with around 95% as singletons. Sequencing was performed on CD4+ T cells from PBMCs. The receptors originated from a human donor in good health.

This clonotype was seen a few times. V and J are TRBV12-3 or TRBV12-4 and TRBJ1-2; 9 bases fit TRBD1. The ends lost 5 bases at V and 4 bases at J; junction bases unmatched: 5. This CDR3 region has 14 residues. The CDR3 bases are TGTGCCAGCAGTCCTGTGGGACAGGGCTATGGCTACACCTTC. It is translated as CASSPVGQGYGYTF.

The CDR3 region has the DNA TGCGCCAGCAGTCAATCGGGGGACAGGGATGAAAAACTGTTTTTT. This codes for CASSQSGDRDEKLFF. The chain couples TRBV23-1 to TRBJ1-4; 9 bases fit TRBD1. TRBV23-1 is noted as an ORF with a role that remains uncertain. The CDR3 has 15 residues. V gave up 0 bases and J gave up 6 bases; unmatched junction bases: 2.

CDR3 coding DNA: TGTGCCCGGACAGTTGGGACAGATACGCAGTATTTT. Its protein product is CARTVGTDTQYF. This chain links TRBV30 with TRBJ2-3, with D perhaps TRBD1 (6 bases). V dropped 8 bases and J dropped 3 bases, with 12 bases sitting between them. The germline V gene encodes CDR1 GTSNPN and CDR2 SVGIG (reference sequence). This CDR3 has 12 residues. The full variable domain, with the rest looked up from reference TRBV30 and TRBJ2-3, is SQTIHQWPATLVQPVGSPLSLECTVEGTSNPNLYWYRQAAGRGLQLLFYSVGIGQISSEVPQNLSASRPQDRQFILSSKKLLLSDSGFYLCARTVGTDTQYFGPGTRLTVL.